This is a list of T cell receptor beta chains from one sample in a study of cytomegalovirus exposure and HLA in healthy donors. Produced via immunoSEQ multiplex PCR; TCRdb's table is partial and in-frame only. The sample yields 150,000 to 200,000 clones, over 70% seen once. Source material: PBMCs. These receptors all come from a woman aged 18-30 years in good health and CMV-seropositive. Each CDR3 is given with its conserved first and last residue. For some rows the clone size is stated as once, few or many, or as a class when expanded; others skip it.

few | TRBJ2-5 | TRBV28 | CASSLYGLAGGQETQYF
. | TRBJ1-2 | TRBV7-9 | CASSLGGGVRSGYTF
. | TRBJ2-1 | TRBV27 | CASSFAGGNEQFF
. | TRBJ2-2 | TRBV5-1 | CASSSGGGAPGTGELFF
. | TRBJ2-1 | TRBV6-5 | CASSPGYNEQFF
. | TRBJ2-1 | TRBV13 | CASSLTPGLAGGSGYNEQFF
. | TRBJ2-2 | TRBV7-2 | CASSLEFTVGGELFF
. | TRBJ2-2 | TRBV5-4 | CASSFGGDIGELFF
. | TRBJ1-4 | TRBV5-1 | CASSREVQGANEKLFF
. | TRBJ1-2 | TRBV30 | CAWSGDRRNYGYTF
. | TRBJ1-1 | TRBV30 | CAWRRDRTNTEAFF
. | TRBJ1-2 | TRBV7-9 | CASSLTTGFAGYTF
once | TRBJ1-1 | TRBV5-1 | CASSNPGGMRVTEAFF
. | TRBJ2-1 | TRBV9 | CASSRSGGTVLSYNEQFF
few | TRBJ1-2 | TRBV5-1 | CASSLDRARSYGYTF
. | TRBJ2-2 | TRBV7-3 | CASSLKPRLSGGGTGELFF
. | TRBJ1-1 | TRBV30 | CAWSLEGGLNTEAFF
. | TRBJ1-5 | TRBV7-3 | CASSSQGGQPQHF
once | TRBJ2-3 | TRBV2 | CATQGGRLAGGLTDTQYF
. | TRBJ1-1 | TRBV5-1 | CASSSGMAGSNTEAFF
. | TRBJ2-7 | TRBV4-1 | CANSQPLAGSREQYF
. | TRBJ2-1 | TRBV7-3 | CASSLRGGTSYNEQFF
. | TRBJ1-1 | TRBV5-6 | CASSWGVSTEAFF
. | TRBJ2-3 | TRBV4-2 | CASSQAASAGTDTQYF
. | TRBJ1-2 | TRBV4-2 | CASSSGDYGYTF
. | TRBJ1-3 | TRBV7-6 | CASRRTGTGGFGNTIYF
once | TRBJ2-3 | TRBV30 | CTTDTQYF
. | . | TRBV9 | CASSVEEWSEQYF
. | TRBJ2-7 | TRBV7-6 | CASSPTGSEQYF
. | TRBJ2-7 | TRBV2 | CASRPGTNSYEQYF
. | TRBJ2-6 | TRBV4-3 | CASSHARGSGANVLTF
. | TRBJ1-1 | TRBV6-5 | CASSREGGRREAFF
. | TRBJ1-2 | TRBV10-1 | CASSESRQGEGYTF
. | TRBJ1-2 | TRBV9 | CASSVGGLYGYTF
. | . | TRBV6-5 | CASRSGGTGKYEQYF